Detailed here is one T cell receptor (beta chain). Its antigen remains unknown. This sample was included in a study of T cells in Graves' hyperthyroidism and ophthalmopathy. The investigators amplified TCR beta CDR3 regions from RNA transcripts. TCR CDR3 underwent first-round RT-PCR with the HTBI primer set. MiXCR, run by TCRdb on the multiplex PCR reads, gives a single entry per CDR3 protein. This table holds about half a million distinct CDR3 sequences, about 22% found once. Whole-study results and caveats: Model predictions of ophthalmopathy came a median around 6.5 months before onset.

Inclusion characteristics of ophthalmopathy patients comprised a Clinical Activity Score of at least 3, a NOSPECS grade of at least 4, and duration under 3 months. The PBMCs had their origin in 7.5 to 10 ml of fresh peripheral blood. The CDR3 loop spans 12 amino acids. V was clipped by 0 bases and J by 6 bases, with 6 bases between them. CDR1 is SEHNR, CDR2 FQNEAQ, per germline (reference sequence). Sequencing input: blood. The TCR sequence derives from a woman in her 70s with Graves' ophthalmopathy. The genes are TRBV7-9 and TRBJ2-7, with D unclear. CDR3 DNA: TGTGCCAGCAGCTTAGCGCAAAGCGAGCAGTACTTC. Protein: CASSLAQSEQYF.